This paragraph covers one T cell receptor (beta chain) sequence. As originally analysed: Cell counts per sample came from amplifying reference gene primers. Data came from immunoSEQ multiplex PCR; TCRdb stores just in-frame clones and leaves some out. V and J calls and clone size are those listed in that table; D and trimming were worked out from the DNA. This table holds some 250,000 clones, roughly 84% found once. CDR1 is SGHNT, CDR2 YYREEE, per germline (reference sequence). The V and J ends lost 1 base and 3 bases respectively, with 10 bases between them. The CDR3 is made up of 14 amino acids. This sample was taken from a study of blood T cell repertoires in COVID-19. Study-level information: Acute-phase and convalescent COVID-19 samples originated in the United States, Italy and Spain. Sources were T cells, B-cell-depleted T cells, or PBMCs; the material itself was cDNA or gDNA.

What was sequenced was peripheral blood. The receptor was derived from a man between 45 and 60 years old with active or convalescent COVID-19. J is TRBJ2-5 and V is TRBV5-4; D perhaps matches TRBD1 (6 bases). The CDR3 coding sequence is TGTGCCAGCAGCTTGAGGGGGACCGAAGAGACCCAGTACTTC. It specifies CASSLRGTEETQYF.